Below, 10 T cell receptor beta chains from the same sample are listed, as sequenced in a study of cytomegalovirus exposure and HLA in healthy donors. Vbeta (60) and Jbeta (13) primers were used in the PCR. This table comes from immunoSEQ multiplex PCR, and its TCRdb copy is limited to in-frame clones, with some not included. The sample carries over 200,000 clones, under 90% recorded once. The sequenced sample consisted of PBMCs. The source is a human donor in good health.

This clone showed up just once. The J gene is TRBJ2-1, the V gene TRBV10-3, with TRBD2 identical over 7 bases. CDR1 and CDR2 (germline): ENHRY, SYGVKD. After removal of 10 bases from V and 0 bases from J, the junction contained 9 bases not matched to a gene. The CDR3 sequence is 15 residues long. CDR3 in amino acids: CANSPSGSSYNEQFF. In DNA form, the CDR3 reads TGTGCCAACAGCCCTAGCGGAAGCTCCTACAATGAGCAGTTCTTC.

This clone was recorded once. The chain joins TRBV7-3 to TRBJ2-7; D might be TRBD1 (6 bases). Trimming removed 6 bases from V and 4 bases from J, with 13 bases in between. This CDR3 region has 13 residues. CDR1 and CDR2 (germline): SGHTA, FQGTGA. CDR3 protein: CASSPSGEYEQYF. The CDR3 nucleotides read TGTGCCAGCAGTCCTTCAGGGGAGTACGAGCAGTACTTC.

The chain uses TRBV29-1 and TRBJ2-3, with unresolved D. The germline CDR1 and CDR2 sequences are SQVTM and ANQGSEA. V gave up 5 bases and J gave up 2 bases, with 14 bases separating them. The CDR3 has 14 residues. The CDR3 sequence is CSVRYGFDTDTQYF. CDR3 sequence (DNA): TGCAGCGTTCGGTACGGGTTCGACACAGATACGCAGTATTTT.

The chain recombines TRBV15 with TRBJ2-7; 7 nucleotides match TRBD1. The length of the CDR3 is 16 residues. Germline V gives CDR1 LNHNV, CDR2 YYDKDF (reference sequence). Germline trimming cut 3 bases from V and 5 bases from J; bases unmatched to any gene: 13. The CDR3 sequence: CATSRGATGIFDEQYF. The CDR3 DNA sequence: TGTGCCACCAGCAGGGGAGCGACAGGGATCTTCGACGAGCAGTACTTC.

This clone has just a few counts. Here the CDR3 reads CASSLRTGGPSYEQYF. The CDR3 DNA follows: TGTGCCAGCAGTCTAAGGACAGGGGGTCCGTCCTACGAGCAGTACTTC. The chain couples TRBV2 to TRBJ2-7, with TRBD1 matching 10 bases. Germline CDR1 and CDR2: SNHLY and FYNNEI. The CDR3 is 16 residues long. J lost 1 base, V lost 5 bases, and 8 bases had no gene match. The variable domain in full, completed from reference TRBV2 and TRBJ2-7, reads EPEVTQTPSHQVTQMGQEVILRCVPISNHLYFYWYRQILGQKVEFLVSFYNNEISEKSEIFDDQFSVERPDGSNFTLKIRSTKLEDSAMYFCASSLRTGGPSYEQYFGPGTRLTVT.

The CDR3 DNA sequence: TGTGCCAGCAGCTCGTCGGGGAGCGGGAGTACCTACAATGAGCAGTTCTTC. Amino acid sequence: CASSSSGSGSTYNEQFF. The chain is built from TRBV9 and TRBJ2-1; 8 bases are a match to TRBD2. Per germline, CDR1 SGDLS and CDR2 YYNGEE. After removal of 4 bases from V and 2 bases from J, the junction contained 11 bases not matched to a gene. The CDR3 has 17 amino acids.

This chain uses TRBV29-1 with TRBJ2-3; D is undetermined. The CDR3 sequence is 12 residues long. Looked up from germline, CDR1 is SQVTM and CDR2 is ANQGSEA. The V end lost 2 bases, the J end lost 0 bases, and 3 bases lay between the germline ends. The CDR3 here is CSVEPSTDTQYF. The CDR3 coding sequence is TGCAGCGTTGAACCTAGCACAGATACGCAGTATTTT.

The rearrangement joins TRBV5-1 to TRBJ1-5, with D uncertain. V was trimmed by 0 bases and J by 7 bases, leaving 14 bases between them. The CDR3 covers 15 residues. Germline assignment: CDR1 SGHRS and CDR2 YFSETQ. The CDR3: CASSLVSGIDQPQHF. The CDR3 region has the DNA TGCGCCAGCAGCTTGGTGTCCGGGATTGACCAGCCCCAGCATTTT. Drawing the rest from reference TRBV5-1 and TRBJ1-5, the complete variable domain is KAGVTQTPRYLIKTRGQQVTLSCSPISGHRSVSWYQQTPGQGLQFLFEYFSETQRNKGNFPGRFSGRQFSNSRSEMNVSTLELGDSALYLCASSLVSGIDQPQHFGDGTRLSIL.

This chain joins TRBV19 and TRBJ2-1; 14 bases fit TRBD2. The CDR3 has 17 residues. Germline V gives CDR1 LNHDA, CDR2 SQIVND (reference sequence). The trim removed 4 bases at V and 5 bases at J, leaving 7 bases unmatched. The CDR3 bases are TGTGCCAGTAGTACCCAACGACTAGCGGGAGGGAACAATGAGCAGTTCTTC. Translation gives CASSTQRLAGGNNEQFF. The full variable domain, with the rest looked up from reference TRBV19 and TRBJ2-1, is DGGITQSPKYLFRKEGQNVTLSCEQNLNHDAMYWYRQDPGQGLRLIYYSQIVNDFQKGDIAEGYSVSREKKESFPLTVTSAQKNPTAFYLCASSTQRLAGGNNEQFFGPGTRLTVL.

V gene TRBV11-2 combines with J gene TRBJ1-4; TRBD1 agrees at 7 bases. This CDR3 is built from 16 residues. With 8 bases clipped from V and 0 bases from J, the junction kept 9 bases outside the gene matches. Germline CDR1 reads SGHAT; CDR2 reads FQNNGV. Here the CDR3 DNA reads TGTGCCAGCGGTCGACAGGGAATCTCAACTAATGAAAAACTGTTTTTT. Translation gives CASGRQGISTNEKLFF.